This TCR beta chain was recorded in a study of blood T cell repertoires in COVID-19. Across the whole study: The cDNA or gDNA used as material had been derived from T cells, B-cell-depleted T cells, or PBMCs.

This clone has only one observation. V gave up 5 bases and J gave up 7 bases, with 16 bases separating them. This CDR3 has 13 residues. CDR1 and CDR2 from the germline V gene are SGHNT and YYREEE (reference sequence). The table came from immunoSEQ multiplex PCR; TCRdb's copy has only in-frame clones and leaves some out. Among 150,000 or so clones listed, approximately 81% were seen once. Recruitment covered over 20 US areas and drew participants whose ages spanned about 18 to 100 years. The chain uses TRBV5-4 and TRBJ2-7; weak D call: TRBD1 (6 bases). The source is a man between 60 and 75 years old who had recovered from COVID-19. Sequences were obtained from PBMCs or T cells enriched from blood (not recorded which). CDR3: CASSSQGPGEQYF. CDR3 coding DNA: TGTGCCAGCAGTTCTCAGGGGCCGGGGGAGCAGTACTTC.